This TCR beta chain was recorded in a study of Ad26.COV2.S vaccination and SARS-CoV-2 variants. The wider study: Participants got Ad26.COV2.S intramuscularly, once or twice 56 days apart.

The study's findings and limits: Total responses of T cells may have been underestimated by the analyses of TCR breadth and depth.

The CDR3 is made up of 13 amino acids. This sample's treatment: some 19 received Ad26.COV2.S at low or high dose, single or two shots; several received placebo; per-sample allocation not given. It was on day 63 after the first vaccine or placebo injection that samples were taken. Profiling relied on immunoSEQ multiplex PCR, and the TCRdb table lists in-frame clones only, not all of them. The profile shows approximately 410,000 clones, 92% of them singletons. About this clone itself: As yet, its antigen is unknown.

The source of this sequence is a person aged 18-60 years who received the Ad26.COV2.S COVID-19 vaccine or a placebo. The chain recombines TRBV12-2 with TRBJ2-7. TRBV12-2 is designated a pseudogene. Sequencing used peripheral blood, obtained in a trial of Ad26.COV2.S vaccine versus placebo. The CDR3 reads CATPTCFWYEQYF. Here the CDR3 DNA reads TGTGCAACCCCGACCTGCTTTTGGTACGAGCAGTACTTC.